Below, 7 T cell receptor beta chains from the same sample are listed, as sequenced in a study of blood T cell repertoires in COVID-19. TCRdb's table, derived via immunoSEQ multiplex PCR, lists solely in-frame clones and lacks some. The profile shows fewer than 250,000 clones, roughly four fifths of them singletons. Sequenced: peripheral blood. The receptors derive from a woman in her fifties or sixties with acute or convalescent COVID-19.

V and J are TRBV9 and TRBJ1-1, with D unclear. Germline V gene sequence: CDR1 SGDLS, CDR2 YYNGEE. The CDR3 contains 16 residues. V dropped 0 bases and J dropped 1 base, with 13 bases sitting between them. CDR3 in DNA: TGTGCCAGCAGCGTAGCGTCCCAGGCGGGGAACACTGAAGCTTTCTTT. It specifies CASSVASQAGNTEAFF.

The chain combines TRBV5-5 with TRBJ2-2; D possibly corresponds to TRBD2 (5 bases). The V and J ends lost 4 bases and 8 bases respectively, with 6 bases between them. CDR1 and CDR2 (germline): SGHKS, YYEKEE (reference sequence). The CDR3 is 11 amino acids. The DNA for the CDR3 is TGTGCCAGCAGCCGACTAGGGGAGCTGTTTTTT. Residues: CASSRLGELFF.

The V gene is TRBV28, the J gene TRBJ2-7, with 9 bases that match TRBD2. The CDR3 is 16 amino acids. Trimming removed 5 bases from V and 5 bases from J; junction bases left unmatched: 13. Germline assignment: CDR1 MDHEN and CDR2 SYDVKM. The CDR3 sequence: CASSLGYLAGTDEQYF. The CDR3 DNA reads as TGTGCCAGCAGTCTCGGATATCTAGCGGGAACGGACGAGCAGTACTTC.

The CDR3 loop reads CASSKPGQGLPYEQYF. DNA of the CDR3: TGTGCCAGTAGCAAACCGGGACAGGGCTTACCCTACGAGCAGTACTTC. The J gene is TRBJ2-7, the V gene TRBV19; 9 positions match TRBD1. Looked up from germline, CDR1 is LNHDA and CDR2 is SQIVND (reference sequence). The CDR3 has 16 residues. J gave up 2 bases and V 6 bases, and 11 bases lay outside the gene matches. Combining the CDR3 with reference TRBV19 and TRBJ2-7 gives the whole variable domain DGGITQSPKYLFRKEGQNVTLSCEQNLNHDAMYWYRQDPGQGLRLIYYSQIVNDFQKGDIAEGYSVSREKKESFPLTVTSAQKNPTAFYLCASSKPGQGLPYEQYFGPGTRLTVT.

This chain uses TRBV25-1 with TRBJ1-2; the D is unclear. The V gene lost 3 bases and the J gene lost 5 bases, with 10 bases spanning the gap. The CDR3 runs 13 residues. Germline CDR1 MGHDK, CDR2 SYGVNS. This CDR3 is CASSDRGGYGYTF. Written as DNA, the CDR3 is TGTGCCAGCAGTGATCGGGGAGGTTATGGCTACACCTTC.

The chain combines TRBV6-5 with TRBJ1-5; D is undetermined. Per the germline V gene, CDR1 is MNHEY and CDR2 is SVGAGI. The CDR3 is 12 residues long. The V gene lost 7 bases and the J gene lost 0 bases, with 4 bases spanning the gap. The CDR3 protein is CASTYSNQPQHF. CDR3 DNA sequence: TGTGCCAGCACGTATAGCAATCAGCCCCAGCATTTT.

This chain joins TRBV2 and TRBJ1-5; D not certain. The CDR3 contains 15 residues. Germline V CDR1 and CDR2: SNHLY, FYNNEI. V dropped 1 base and J dropped 1 base, with 8 bases sitting between them. The CDR3 DNA is TGTGCCAGCAGTGAAGAGACATCCAGCAATCAGCCCCAGCATTTT. Its translation is CASSEETSSNQPQHF.